The 3 T cell receptor beta chains below come from one sample, sequenced in a study of shared clonotypes between healthy human individuals. Naive CD8 cells, CD45RO-negative and positively selected for CCR7, excluded terminally differentiated effector memory CD45RA+ cells. The data were produced by immunoSEQ multiplex PCR, yet TCRdb's version contains in-frame clones alone and is incomplete. Of some 630,000 clones in the sample, about 95% are singletons; the top ten hold approximately 0.1%. The sequencing sample was made of naive CD8+ T cells sorted from blood. These receptor sequences come from a woman in her 30s in good health.

The chain is built from TRBV7-6 and TRBJ1-1, with D hard to call. V was trimmed by 1 base and J by 11 bases, leaving 8 bases between them. There are 11 residues in the CDR3. Germline-derived CDR1 and CDR2 are SGHVS and FNYEAQ. CDR3 residues: CASSLDPGAFF. For the CDR3, the DNA is TGTGCCAGCAGCTTAGATCCTGGGGCTTTCTTT.

J is TRBJ2-3 and V is TRBV28; TRBD2 might be the D (5 bases). The V end was cut by 8 bases, the J end by 4 bases, with 16 bases between. The CDR3 spans 14 residues. Germline CDR1 MDHEN, CDR2 SYDVKM. CDR3 DNA: TGTGCCAGCGGGTGGGGAGATGAGGCAGATACGCAGTATTTT. This sequence encodes CASGWGDEADTQYF.

Comments on this clone: Other DNA sequences in the sample encode the same CDR3. The chain carries TRBV27 and TRBJ2-7; D is uncertain. The CDR3 contains 14 residues. V was trimmed by 5 bases and J by 0 bases, leaving 11 bases between them. Germline CDR1 MNHEY, CDR2 SMNVEV (reference sequence). The DNA for the CDR3 is TGTGCCAGCAGTCCGGGCACGAGCTCCTACGAGCAGTACTTC. Translated: CASSPGTSSYEQYF.